The rows below give T cell receptor beta chains drawn from one sample of a study of shared clonotypes between healthy human individuals. The assay was immunoSEQ multiplex PCR, and TCRdb's table has in-frame clones only and misses some. The table includes around 95,000 clones, roughly half detected once. Material for sequencing was PBMCs. Source of these receptors: a woman aged 40 to 49 in good health. Some clones in this sample may be carry-over from other donors' samples. The CDR3 runs from the conserved cysteine through the conserved F or W. A D gene is named only where the DNA matches it firmly. Some rows mark clone size as missing; the rest say once, few, many or name a class of expanded clone.

cdr3_nt | cdr3_aa | v_call | clone_size | j_call | cdr3_length | d_call
TGTGCCAGCACCCCGGGTGTTTATGACGGCTACACCTTC | CASTPGVYDGYTF | TRBV7-9 | . | TRBJ1-2 | 13 | .
TGTGCCAGCAGCTTAGAGGTGGGGGAGCAGTACTTC | CASSLEVGEQYF | TRBV7-9 | . | TRBJ2-7 | 12 | .
TGTGCCAGCAGCCCAGGGACTAGCGGGATGGACGAGCAGTACTTC | CASSPGTSGMDEQYF | TRBV11-2 | . | TRBJ2-7 | 15 | TRBD2
TGTGCCAGCAGCGATCAGGGACTCGGAGCTTTCTTT | CASSDQGLGAFF | TRBV7-2 | . | TRBJ1-1 | 12 | .
TGTGCCAGCAGCGTAGCTACGGGGAGGGGAAATGGGGCCAACGTCCTGACTTTC | CASSVATGRGNGANVLTF | TRBV9 | once | TRBJ2-6 | 18 | TRBD2
TGTGCCAGCAGCGTAGGGCAGCATGAAAAACTGTTTTTT | CASSVGQHEKLFF | TRBV9 | few | TRBJ1-4 | 13 | .
TGTGCCAGTAGTACCCAGGGGAACTACGGCGAGCAGTACTTC | CASSTQGNYGEQYF | TRBV19 | many | TRBJ2-7 | 14 | .
TGTGCCAGCAGACCCACAGGGGAGGGTAACTATGGCTACACCTTC | CASRPTGEGNYGYTF | TRBV28 | . | TRBJ1-2 | 15 | TRBD1
TGTGCCAGCAGTACGACGGGACAAAGCTATGGCTACACCTTC | CASSTTGQSYGYTF | TRBV28 | . | TRBJ1-2 | 14 | .
TGTGCCAGCAGCCAAGATGAGGGGGGCCATCAGCCCCAGCATTTT | CASSQDEGGHQPQHF | TRBV4-1 | few | TRBJ1-5 | 15 | .
TGTGCCAGCAGCTTAGGGTGGTCGGGAGATGAGCAGTTCTTC | CASSLGWSGDEQFF | TRBV7-3 | . | TRBJ2-1 | 14 | .
TGCGCCAGCAGCCATCCGGACAGGGGGAATTTGAAGACCCAGTACTTC | CASSHPDRGNLKTQYF | TRBV4-1 | few | TRBJ2-5 | 16 | TRBD1
TGCAGCGCCAGGGGGGTCTCCTACGAGCAGTACTTC | CSARGVSYEQYF | TRBV29-1 | . | TRBJ2-7 | 12 | .
TGTGCCAGCTCACCGGCGGGCAATCAGCCCCAGCATTTT | CASSPAGNQPQHF | TRBV18 | . | TRBJ1-5 | 13 | .
TGCGCCAGCAGCTTGGTGGCGGGACGGCTCTACGAGCAGTACTTC | CASSLVAGRLYEQYF | TRBV5-1 | . | TRBJ2-7 | 15 | .
TGTGCCAGCAGCTTACGATCGGGCGAGCGGCCACCCTACGAGCAGTACTTC | CASSLRSGERPPYEQYF | TRBV7-2 | . | TRBJ2-7 | 17 | .
TGTGCCAGCAGCTTTGGGCAGGGGTTAGACGAGCAGTACTTC | CASSFGQGLDEQYF | TRBV7-9 | . | TRBJ2-7 | 14 | .
TGCAGCGTCGGGACTAGCGGGGGATTCACCGGGGAGCTGTTTTTT | CSVGTSGGFTGELFF | TRBV29-1 | many | TRBJ2-2 | 15 | TRBD2
TGCGCCAGCAGCCTTGACACTGAAGCTTTCTTT | CASSLDTEAFF | TRBV5-1 | . | TRBJ1-1 | 11 | .
TGTGCCAGCAGGGGGAGGGGGAATTCACCCCTCCACTTT | CASRGRGNSPLHF | TRBV11-2 | . | TRBJ1-6 | 13 | .